What follows describes a single T cell receptor beta chain. Its binding antigen is unknown. The record has no base qualities; no much larger clone is one base away. The record originates from a study of T cell repertoires in cytomegalovirus infection (dated by TCRdb to about 2019). With regard to the full study: Recently identified HLA-C-restricted CMV epitopes, whose presentation resists viral immunomodulation, were targeted by peptide stimulations together with well-studied HLA-B-restricted epitopes. Donor HLA type was relevant to the analysis, because carriage of CMV infection together with the matching HLA type was indicated by public TCR beta signatures. What the research found in general, with its limitations: In both this cohort and an independent cohort of some 380 donors, the cumulative frequency of public TCR beta family members distinguished carriers of CMV infection plus the relevant HLA type. The ex vivo response was dominated by HLA-C-restricted CMV-specific TCR beta clonotypes, which also provided the single most frequent clonotype in two of eight donors.

The sample's treatment or condition, from its label and the paper: in vitro stimulation with specific CMV peptide epitopes to enrich CMV-specific T cells. Including the terminal cysteine and phenylalanine, the CDR3 comprises 14 residues. The sequence is cut down to CDR3 DNA, 42 bases in frame from base 1. CDR1 ENHRY and CDR2 SYGVKD are derived from the germline V gene. V was cut back by 6 bases and J by 0 bases, leaving a gap of 11 bases between them. Sequencing relied on an Illumina HiSeq 1500. TCRdb reanalyzed the raw reads on its own, using fastp at Q25 for trimming and MiXCR for clone calling, and kept in-frame beta chains. Rows are combined by CDR3 protein, so each entry shows the most common genes and DNA. The sample table records approximately 310,000 distinct CDR3 sequences; just under 25% of these occur just once. The ten most abundant clones make up 10% to 15% of the sample.

This receptor was obtained from a human donor in good health (CMV status not recorded). Some clones in this sample may be carry-over from other donors' samples. Sample: cultured PBMCs, taken from culture after CMV antigen stimulation. Here the chain combines TRBV10-3 and TRBJ1-1, with no confidently assigned D gene. The CDR3 region reads CAIRGQGMNTEAFF. At the DNA level, the sequence is TGTGCCATCAGGGGCCAAGGGATGAACACTGAAGCTTTCTTT.